The 22 T cell receptor beta chains below were found in one sample sequenced in a study of CD8+CD57+ T cells in acquired aplastic anemia. Only patients with CD8+CD57+ cell expansion on flow cytometry were chosen for sequencing. Genomic DNA constituted the template upon which TCR beta VDJ and CDR3 profiling was performed. TCRdb reprocessed the reads via MiXCR and lists one record per CDR3 protein. The sample records approximately 150,000 distinct CDR3 sequences, 40% to 50% being singletons. What was sequenced was sorted CD4+, CD8+, or CD8+CD57+ T cells (not recorded which) from PBMCs. These receptor sequences come from a human donor with aplastic anemia.

The chain couples TRBV15 to TRBJ2-3; 11 bases are shared with TRBD2. The CDR3 sequence is 15 residues long. Germline trimming cut 4 bases from V and 2 bases from J; bases unmatched to any gene: 2. Germline V gives CDR1 LNHNV, CDR2 YYDKDF (reference sequence). The CDR3 is CATSISGRATDTQYF. CDR3 coding DNA: TGTGCCACCAGCATTAGCGGGAGGGCCACAGATACGCAGTATTTT.

V and J are TRBV6-7 and TRBJ2-4; TRBD1 might be the D (6 bases). TRBV6-7 is filed as an ORF, its function uncertain. CDR3 size: 13 residues. The ends were cut back, 5 bases at V and 7 bases at J, with 12 bases in the middle. The CDR3 sequence: CASSNRETNIQYF. CDR3 bases: TGTGCCAGCAGTAACAGGGAAACGAACATTCAGTACTTC.

The chain joins TRBV20-1 to TRBJ1-1; D is unresolved. The germline CDR1 and CDR2 sequences are DFQATT and SNEGSKA (reference sequence). This CDR3 comprises 12 residues. The V end lost 5 bases, the J end lost 4 bases, and 11 bases lay between the germline ends. CDR3: CSAEPESTEAFF. CDR3 nucleotide sequence: TGCAGTGCTGAGCCCGAAAGCACTGAAGCTTTCTTT.

At least ten counts were recorded for this clonotype. The V call is TRBV7-9, the J call TRBJ1-6; perhaps TRBD1 as D (5 bases). The germline V gene encodes CDR1 SEHNR and CDR2 FQNEAQ (reference sequence). The V end was cut by 5 bases, the J end by 7 bases, with 18 bases between. The CDR3 runs 16 residues. The CDR3 reads CASSPRQTDRNSPLHF. In nucleotides, the CDR3 is TGTGCCAGCAGCCCTAGACAGACAGACCGCAATTCACCCCTCCACTTT. The complete variable domain, with remaining parts taken from reference TRBV7-9 and TRBJ1-6, reads DTGVSQNPRHKITKRGQNVTFRCDPISEHNRLYWYRQTLGQGPEFLTYFQNEAQLEKSRLLSDRFSAERPKGSFSTLEIQRTEQGDSAMYLCASSPRQTDRNSPLHFGNGTRLTVT.

This clonotype was detected many times. The chain links TRBV7-2 to TRBJ2-7; D may correspond to TRBD1 or TRBD2 (5 bases each). Germline-derived CDR1 and CDR2 are SGHTA and FQGNSA. CDR3 length: 16 residues. V gave up 3 bases and J gave up 3 bases, with 18 bases separating them. The CDR3 DNA reads as TGTGCCAGCAGCTTGGGGGATCCCCTTCTCCTCTACGAGCAGTACTTC. The encoded protein is CASSLGDPLLLYEQYF.

This clonotype was recorded many times. The J gene is TRBJ2-3, the V gene TRBV12-3 or TRBV12-4; 7 bases map to TRBD1. V trimming: 4 bases; J trimming: 4 bases; junction bases outside the gene matches: 5. CDR3 length equals 14 residues. The CDR3 loop reads CASSSGQVADTQYF. CDR3 nucleotide sequence: TGTGCCAGCAGTTCCGGACAGGTGGCAGATACGCAGTATTTT.

A remark on this clonotype: A much larger clonotype is one base distant, so this may be a read error. The J gene is TRBJ2-2, the V gene TRBV5-4; a possible D gene is TRBD1 (6 bases). The CDR3 runs to 15 residues. Germline lookup yields CDR1 SGHNT and CDR2 YYREEE (reference sequence). The CDR3 loop reads CASSPGHPNTGELLF. The CDR3 nucleotides read TGTGCCAGCAGCCCGGGACACCCGAACACCGGGGAGCTGCTTTTT.

There are many counts of this clonotype. V usage is TRBV20-1 and J usage is TRBJ2-7, with 8 bases matching TRBD2. This CDR3 has 14 amino acids. V lost 3 bases to trimming and J lost 3 bases; unmatched junction nucleotides: 7. The V gene's germline CDR1 is DFQATT and CDR2 SNEGSKA (reference sequence). CDR3 sequence (DNA): TGCAGTGCTAGTAAGCGGGGGTTAAACTACGAGCAGTACTTC. It translates to CSASKRGLNYEQYF.

This chain joins TRBV27 and TRBJ1-3; D not certain. Germline values: CDR1 MNHEY, CDR2 SMNVEV (reference sequence). Trimming took off 2 bases at V and 4 bases at J, with 6 bases between the two ends. CDR3 size: 13 residues. The CDR3 region is CASSLAVGNTIYF. The CDR3 nucleotides are TGTGCCAGCAGTTTAGCAGTCGGAAACACCATATATTTT.

The V call is TRBV7-3, the J call TRBJ1-1, with TRBD1 matching over 7 bases. The V gene's germline CDR1 is SGHTA and CDR2 FQGTGA. J gave up 7 bases and V 2 bases, and 7 bases lay outside the gene matches. This CDR3 comprises 14 residues. CDR3 region: CASSLERGLSEAFF. The CDR3 nucleotides read TGTGCCAGCAGCTTAGAAAGGGGGCTGAGTGAAGCTTTCTTT.

The rearrangement joins TRBV20-1 to TRBJ2-1; D call uncertain. Germline assignment: CDR1 DFQATT and CDR2 SNEGSKA (reference sequence). V was cut by 4 bases and J by 0 bases, with 16 bases left in between. The CDR3 covers 16 residues. CDR3 in amino acids: CSAIGWSPSSYNEQFF. As DNA, the CDR3 is TGCAGTGCTATCGGTTGGAGCCCGAGCTCCTACAATGAGCAGTTCTTC.

This clonotype was observed at least ten times. V gene TRBV4-2 combines with J gene TRBJ2-3; no firm D call. V was clipped by 4 bases and J by 7 bases, with 15 bases between them. CDR3 length equals 14 residues. From germline, CDR1 is LGHNA and CDR2 YNFKEQ. The DNA of the CDR3 is TGTGCCAGCAGCCCCGGCTCGATGACTTATACGCAGTATTTT. It specifies CASSPGSMTYTQYF.

In nucleotides, the CDR3 is TGTGCCAGCAGCTTGACCGACAGGGGGTCCTATGGCTACACCTTC. Translated: CASSLTDRGSYGYTF. This chain connects TRBV7-3 to TRBJ1-2; TRBD1 matches 9 bases. Germline trimming cut 3 bases from V and 4 bases from J; bases unmatched to any gene: 6. Germline loops: CDR1 SGHTA, CDR2 FQGTGA. CDR3 length equals 15 residues.

J is TRBJ2-7 and V is TRBV29-1, with 7 bases that match TRBD2. In germline, CDR1 is SQVTM, CDR2 ANQGSEA. This CDR3 has 13 amino acids. V was pared by 7 bases and J by 1 base, with 7 bases of the junction left unmatched. The CDR3 spells CSAVTGGSYEQYF. CDR3 nucleotides: TGCAGCGCCGTTACGGGAGGTTCCTACGAGCAGTACTTC.

Concerning this clonotype itself: With a much larger clone just one base away, this may be a read error. V gene TRBV4-1 combines with J gene TRBJ2-7; D is uncertain. The length of the CDR3 is 15 residues. The germline V gene encodes CDR1 MGHRA and CDR2 YSYEKL. CDR3 sequence reads: CASSQDQVSSYGQYF. In nucleotides, the CDR3 is TGCGCCAGCAGCCAAGATCAAGTCAGCTCCTACGGGCAGTACTTC.

In this sample, this clonotype turned up many times. This chain connects TRBV7-6 to TRBJ1-3; D unresolved. The germline V and J ends were trimmed by 2 bases and 0 bases, with 11 bases remaining between them. Germline CDR1 SGHVS, CDR2 FNYEAQ. The CDR3 sequence is 16 residues long. This CDR3 reads CASSLRGGPSGNTIYF. The CDR3 DNA sequence: TGTGCCAGCAGCTTACGGGGAGGCCCCTCTGGAAACACCATATATTTT.

This clonotype was seen at least ten times. This chain uses TRBV9 with TRBJ2-2; D remains ambiguous. This CDR3 contains 13 residues. Germline assignment: CDR1 SGDLS and CDR2 YYNGEE. V gave up 0 bases and J gave up 4 bases, with 4 bases separating them. CDR3 sequence reads: CASSVGFTGELFF. CDR3 bases: TGTGCCAGCAGCGTAGGGTTCACCGGGGAGCTGTTTTTT.

There are many counts of this clonotype. This rearrangement joins TRBV2 to TRBJ2-2; D may correspond to TRBD1 or TRBD2 (5 bases each). The length of the CDR3 is 15 residues. With 7 bases removed from V and 5 bases from J, the gap between germline ends came to 17 bases. CDR1 and CDR2 from the germline V gene are SNHLY and FYNNEI. CDR3 region: CASTRDGTMTGELFF. CDR3 nucleotides: TGTGCCAGCACCCGGGACGGTACAATGACCGGGGAGCTGTTTTTT.

The chain joins TRBV4-3 to TRBJ1-3, with no clear D. This CDR3 contains 16 residues. The V and J ends lost 2 bases and 0 bases respectively, with 11 bases between them. CDR1 and CDR2 from the germline V gene are LGHNA and YSLEER. The CDR3 here is CASSQQRALSGNTIYF. As DNA, the CDR3 is TGCGCCAGCAGCCAACAACGGGCCCTCTCTGGAAACACCATATATTTT.

The chain employs TRBV7-8 and TRBJ1-1; the D is unclear. The V gene's germline CDR1 is SGHVS and CDR2 FQNEAQ. The length of the CDR3 is 12 residues. Trimming stripped 5 bases from V and 10 bases from J, with 14 bases between. The CDR3: CASSPGSGVAFF. The CDR3 DNA follows: TGTGCCAGCAGCCCTGGATCGGGTGTAGCTTTCTTT.

This clonotype occurred many times. The J gene is TRBJ1-2, the V gene TRBV6-1, with D unclear. Germline V CDR1 and CDR2: MNHNS, SASEGT. The length of the CDR3 is 11 residues. Trimming removed 7 bases from V and 0 bases from J, with 3 bases in between. CDR3 residues: CASMANYGYTF. For the CDR3, the DNA is TGTGCCAGCATGGCTAACTATGGCTACACCTTC.

This clonotype was found a few times. The chain links TRBV25-1 to TRBJ1-1; D is uncertain. The germline V gene encodes CDR1 MGHDK and CDR2 SYGVNS. Trimming stripped 4 bases from V and 5 bases from J, with 8 bases between. This CDR3 is built from 12 residues. The CDR3 here is CASSGRGTEAFF. CDR3 bases: TGTGCCAGCAGTGGTAGAGGAACTGAAGCTTTCTTT.